The 29 T cell receptor beta chains reported below all come from one sample, sequenced in a study of beta chain features in type 1 diabetes. Study-wide results and caveats: Patients with Type 1 diabetes showed moderately but significantly shorter TCRB CDR3s in all four CD4+ subsets.

The entirety of the isolated RNA underwent reverse transcription, so expressed TCRB transcripts were sequenced. Using immunoSEQ multiplex PCR, the repertoire was profiled, and TCRdb retains in-frame clones only, with some absent. Here the sample spans hundreds of thousands of clones, about a tenth being singletons. For these TCRs, the target antigens are not known. Sample: central memory CD4+ T cells from blood. The receptors originated from a man younger than 45 with type 1 diabetes.

Notes on this clone: The same CDR3 arises from other DNA sequences in this sample as well. This chain uses TRBV7-2 with TRBJ2-1; D not certain. V was trimmed by 1 base and J by 9 bases, leaving 4 bases between them. The germline CDR1 and CDR2 sequences are SGHTA and FQGNSA. CDR3 length: 11 residues. The DNA for the CDR3 is TGTGCCAGCAGCTTAGAAGGTGAGCAGTTCTTC. Translated, it gives CASSLEGEQFF.

This clone was seen only a few times. The chain recombines TRBV7-9 with TRBJ1-2, with D unresolved. Trimming took off 2 bases at V and 3 bases at J, with 10 bases between the two ends. CDR1 is SEHNR and CDR2 is FQNEAQ in the germline V gene (reference sequence). This CDR3 has 14 amino acids. The CDR3 coding sequence is TGTGCCAGCAGCTTACTCGGACGGTACTATGGCTACACCTTC. It encodes CASSLLGRYYGYTF.

This clone was counted a few times. The V gene is TRBV7-2, the J gene TRBJ2-1, with D perhaps TRBD1 (6 bases). Trimming removed 5 bases at V and 12 bases at J, with 17 bases between. Germline V CDR1 and CDR2: SGHTA, FQGNSA. The CDR3 has 13 residues. The CDR3 region is CASSGQGLSPQFF. The CDR3 DNA reads as TGTGCCAGCAGCGGGCAGGGGTTAAGTCCGCAGTTCTTC.

This clone was counted only a few times. The V call is TRBV9, the J call TRBJ2-2, with TRBD2 matching over 8 bases. This CDR3 spans 16 amino acids. CDR1 and CDR2 from the germline V gene are SGDLS and YYNGEE. Trimming cost V 0 bases and J 5 bases; bases outside gene matches: 6. The CDR3 reads CASSVGGGRGTGELFF. The CDR3 DNA reads as TGTGCCAGCAGCGTAGGCGGGGGGCGAGGGACCGGGGAGCTGTTTTTT.

J is TRBJ1-5 and V is TRBV27; 9 positions agree with TRBD1. With V trimmed by 10 bases and J by 3 bases, 13 bases remained unmatched. Germline V gene sequence: CDR1 MNHEY, CDR2 SMNVEV (reference sequence). The CDR3 sequence is 16 residues long. The CDR3 region is CAKTGTQGAVNQPQHF. DNA of the CDR3: TGTGCCAAAACGGGAACACAGGGGGCGGTCAATCAGCCCCAGCATTTT.

The chain links TRBV28 to TRBJ2-5, with 9 positions matching TRBD2. The CDR3 runs to 14 residues. The ends lost 3 bases at V and 5 bases at J; junction bases unmatched: 4. Germline V CDR1 and CDR2: MDHEN, SYDVKM. CDR3 protein: CASSLRGGRETQYF. For the CDR3, the DNA is TGTGCCAGCAGTTTGCGGGGGGGCAGGGAGACCCAGTACTTC. The variable domain in full, completed from reference TRBV28 and TRBJ2-5, reads DVKVTQSSRYLVKRTGEKVFLECVQDMDHENMFWYRQDPGLGLRLIYFSYDVKMKEKGDIPEGYSVSREKKERFSLILESASTNQTSMYLCASSLRGGRETQYFGPGTRLLVL.

This clone was found a few times. The V and J genes are TRBV7-9 and TRBJ2-1; D unresolved. Germline V gene data show CDR1 as SEHNR and CDR2 as FQNEAQ (reference sequence). V lost 3 bases and J 15 bases, leaving 12 bases between the germline ends. The CDR3 is 11 residues long. This chain's CDR3 is CASSFEGPAFF. DNA for the CDR3: TGTGCCAGCAGCTTTGAAGGACCAGCGTTCTTC.

The chain joins TRBV7-8 to TRBJ1-3; 8 positions match TRBD1. CDR3 length equals 15 residues. With V trimmed by 5 bases and J by 0 bases, 3 bases remained unmatched. From germline, CDR1 is SGHVS and CDR2 FQNEAQ. The CDR3 sequence is CASSITGGSGNTIYF. The CDR3 bases are TGTGCCAGCAGCATAACAGGGGGCTCTGGAAACACCATATATTTT.

Points on this clone: The same CDR3 also results from other DNA sequences found in this sample. The rearrangement uses TRBV6-5 and TRBJ2-3, with D possibly matching TRBD2 (7 bases). The CDR3 has 15 amino acids. The V end was cut by 0 bases, the J end by 3 bases, with 10 bases between. Germline V gene lookup returns CDR1 MNHEY and CDR2 SVGAGI. The CDR3 sequence: CASSYSGGPTDTQYF. DNA for the CDR3: TGTGCCAGCAGTTACTCGGGGGGGCCAACAGATACGCAGTATTTT.

This chain links TRBV2 with TRBJ2-5, with TRBD1 matching 7 bases. J lost 2 bases, V lost 2 bases, and 2 bases had no gene match. The CDR3 covers 14 residues. The germline V gene encodes CDR1 SNHLY and CDR2 FYNNEI. DNA for the CDR3: TGTGCCAGCAGTGAATCGACAGGGCAAGAGACCCAGTACTTC. Its translation is CASSESTGQETQYF.

This clone has a handful of counts. At one of its ends the junction is not consistent with the germline gene, which may arise from a read error. The J gene is TRBJ1-5, the V gene TRBV10-3, with TRBD1 matching 7 bases. From germline, CDR1 is ENHRY and CDR2 SYGVKD. The CDR3 sequence is 18 residues long. CDR3 sequence: CASSELGTGVSGNQPQHF. CDR3 DNA sequence: TGTGCCAGCAGTGAATTAGGTACAGGGGTGTCGGGCAATCAGCCCCAGCATTTT.

Only a few counts were recorded for this clone. The chain recombines TRBV6-1 with TRBJ2-5; D remains unclear. This CDR3 spans 11 amino acids. Germline values: CDR1 MNHNS, CDR2 SASEGT. Between the trimmed V and J ends, which lost 4 bases and 3 bases, there was a span of 3 bases. The CDR3 DNA sequence: TGTGCCAGCAGTGGAAAAGAGACCCAGTACTTC. It codes for CASSGKETQYF.

This clone was counted between two and nine times. The rearrangement links TRBV21-1 to TRBJ2-7; the listed D gene, TRBD1, was not tested against the DNA. TRBV21-1 is assigned pseudogene status. This CDR3 comprises 13 residues. The CDR3, as DNA: TGTGCCAGCAGCAGCCGGACAGGGTACGAGCAGTACTTC. Translation gives CASSSRTGYEQYF.

The chain has TRBV7-8 and TRBJ2-7, with D maybe TRBD2 (6 bases). The germline V and J ends were trimmed by 3 bases and 3 bases, with 9 bases remaining between them. The CDR3 is made up of 13 amino acids. CDR1 and CDR2 (germline): SGHVS, FQNEAQ. CDR3 sequence reads: CASSFDGGYEQYF. The CDR3 coding sequence is TGTGCCAGCAGCTTCGACGGGGGCTACGAGCAGTACTTC.

This clone has more than one count but fewer than ten. The gene calls are TRBV5-1 and TRBJ2-3; 8 bases are a match to TRBD2. The CDR3 totals 13 residues. Germline V gene sequence: CDR1 SGHRS, CDR2 YFSETQ. Trimming cost V 8 bases and J 6 bases; bases outside gene matches: 8. This CDR3 is CASVAGTGDTQYF. The CDR3 region has the DNA TGCGCCAGTGTAGCGGGGACTGGGGATACGCAGTATTTT.

This clone was detected only a few times. This chain uses TRBV25-1 with TRBJ2-5, with D unresolved. Germline V gene sequence: CDR1 MGHDK, CDR2 SYGVNS. The CDR3 is 14 residues long. Trimming pared 5 bases from V and 2 bases from J, leaving 12 bases between. CDR3 bases: TGTGCCAGCAGTCTCTTCGCAGATCAAGAGACCCAGTACTTC. This codes for CASSLFADQETQYF.

The rearrangement links TRBV27 to TRBJ2-2, with D possibly being TRBD2 (5 bases). Germline CDR1 is MNHEY and CDR2 is SMNVEV (reference sequence). Deletions cut 4 bases from V and 4 bases from J, with 10 bases between. This CDR3 has 14 residues. Written as DNA, the CDR3 is TGTGCCAGCAGTTCTAGGGAGAGCACCGGGGAGCTGTTTTTT. It translates to CASSSRESTGELFF.

This clone was detected a few times. The rearrangement links TRBV2 to TRBJ2-5; no definite D call. Germline V gene data show CDR1 as SNHLY and CDR2 as FYNNEI. CDR3 length: 14 amino acids. V lost 6 bases to trimming and J lost 5 bases, with 16 bases between them. CDR3 amino acids: CASRDIGMVETQYF. The DNA of the CDR3 is TGTGCCAGCAGAGATATTGGGATGGTCGAGACCCAGTACTTC.

This clone turned up a few times. The V call is TRBV5-6, the J call TRBJ2-2, with no clear D. Germline CDR1 is SGHDT and CDR2 is YYEEEE. The CDR3 runs to 14 residues. The V and J ends lost 0 bases and 6 bases respectively, with 9 bases between them. The CDR3 region is CASSLDVSSGELFF. In DNA form, the CDR3 reads TGTGCCAGCAGCTTGGACGTATCCTCCGGGGAGCTGTTTTTT.

The V gene is TRBV4-3, the J gene TRBJ2-6; tentatively, D is TRBD1 (6 bases). Looked up from germline, CDR1 is LGHNA and CDR2 is YSLEER. The CDR3 contains 17 residues. V shed 0 bases and J shed 0 bases, with 9 bases lying between them. As DNA, the CDR3 is TGCGCCAGCAGCCAAGATGGACAGCCCTCTGGGGCCAACGTCCTGACTTTC. The encoded protein is CASSQDGQPSGANVLTF.

The chain uses TRBV28 and TRBJ1-6; D possibly corresponds to TRBD1 (5 bases). The CDR3 extends over 15 amino acids. Trimming pared 7 bases from V and 6 bases from J, leaving 16 bases between. Germline CDR1 MDHEN, CDR2 SYDVKM. CDR3 nucleotides: TGTGCCAGCATCCTCTCCACTGGGGGTAATTCACCCCTCCACTTT. It translates to CASILSTGGNSPLHF.

The CDR3 loop reads CASSSASSGTGYEQFF. DNA of the CDR3: TGTGCCAGCAGCTCCGCCTCTAGCGGGACTGGGTATGAGCAGTTCTTC. This chain links TRBV7-2 with TRBJ2-1; 9 bases match TRBD2. The germline V gene encodes CDR1 SGHTA and CDR2 FQGNSA. There are 16 residues in the CDR3. The V gene end was trimmed by 4 bases and the J gene end by 8 bases; junction bases not matched to a gene: 12.

This clone occurred a few times. V and J are TRBV21-1 and TRBJ2-5; the table gives TRBD2 as D, unverified against the DNA. TRBV21-1 is labeled a pseudogene. The CDR3 loop spans 9 amino acids. The CDR3 coding sequence is TGTGCCAGCTCCCCCCTGCGGTACTTC. Translation: CASSPLRYF.

The chain couples TRBV11-3 to TRBJ2-1; 9 positions agree with TRBD1. Germline V gene data show CDR1 as SGHNT and CDR2 as YENEEA. Trimming cost V 3 bases and J 3 bases; bases outside gene matches: 3. This CDR3 has 15 amino acids. DNA for the CDR3: TGTGCCAGCAGCTTGAGGACAGGGGTCTACAATGAGCAGTTCTTC. Translation gives CASSLRTGVYNEQFF. Variable domain in full (rest from reference TRBV11-3 and TRBJ2-1): EAGVVQSPRYKIIEKKQPVAFWCNPISGHNTLYWYLQNLGQGPELLIRYENEEAVDDSQLPKDRFSAERLKGVDSTLKIQPAELGDSAVYLCASSLRTGVYNEQFFGPGTRLTVL.

The chain combines TRBV7-8 with TRBJ2-1; 9 bases line up with TRBD1. The CDR3 is made up of 15 amino acids. J lost 7 bases, V lost 4 bases, and 8 bases had no gene match. CDR1 and CDR2 (germline): SGHVS, FQNEAQ. The CDR3 loop reads CASSWGQGSGNEQFF. As DNA, the CDR3 is TGTGCCAGCAGCTGGGGACAGGGATCAGGGAATGAGCAGTTCTTC.

Written as DNA, the CDR3 is TGCAGCTCAACTATAGGCGCACAAGAGACCCAGTACTTC. Amino acid sequence: CSSTIGAQETQYF. The J gene is TRBJ2-5, the V gene TRBV29-1; the D is unclear. Per the germline V gene, CDR1 is SQVTM and CDR2 is ANQGSEA. V lost 8 bases and J lost 2, with 15 bases in between. The CDR3 consists of 13 residues. Complete variable domain (other parts from reference TRBV29-1 and TRBJ2-5): SAVISQKPSRDICQRGTSLTIQCQVDSQVTMMFWYRQQPGQSLTLIATANQGSEATYESGFVIDKFPISRPNLTFSTLTVSNMSPEDSSIYLCSSTIGAQETQYFGPGTRLLVL.

The gene calls are TRBV5-1 and TRBJ2-7, with 9 bases identical to TRBD1. The V gene's germline CDR1 is SGHRS and CDR2 YFSETQ. The CDR3 runs 15 residues. J lost 4 bases, V lost 1 base, and 6 bases had no gene match. DNA of the CDR3: TGCGCCAGCAGCTTGACCGGGACAGGGTGGTACGAGCAGTACTTC. Its protein product is CASSLTGTGWYEQYF.

The chain recombines TRBV6-5 with TRBJ2-4; D gene unclear. Trimming shortened V by 5 bases and J by 6 bases, and 14 bases separated the two germline ends. The length of the CDR3 is 14 residues. From germline, CDR1 is MNHEY and CDR2 SVGAGI. DNA for the CDR3: TGTGCCAGCAGTGTCTTTGGGGTTGGAAACATTCAGTACTTC. It specifies CASSVFGVGNIQYF.

This clone was counted only a few times. The chain recombines TRBV5-6 with TRBJ2-3, with 15 bases that match TRBD2. Losses at the gene ends were 4 bases for V and 0 bases for J; bases not matched to a gene: 9. The germline gives CDR1 SGHDT, CDR2 YYEEEE. CDR3 length: 19 residues. The CDR3 DNA is TGTGCCAGCAGCCCCGGACTAGCGGGGGGGCCACCTAGCACAGATACGCAGTATTTT. It specifies CASSPGLAGGPPSTDTQYF.